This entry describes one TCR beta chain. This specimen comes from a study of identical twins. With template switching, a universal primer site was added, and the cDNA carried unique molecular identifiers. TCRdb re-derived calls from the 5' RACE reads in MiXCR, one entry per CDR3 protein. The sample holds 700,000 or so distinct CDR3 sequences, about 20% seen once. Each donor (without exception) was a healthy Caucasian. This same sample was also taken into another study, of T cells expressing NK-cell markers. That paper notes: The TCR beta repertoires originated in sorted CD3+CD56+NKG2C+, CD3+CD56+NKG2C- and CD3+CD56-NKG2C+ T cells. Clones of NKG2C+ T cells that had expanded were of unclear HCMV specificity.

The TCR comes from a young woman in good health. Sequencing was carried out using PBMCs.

The CDR3 nucleotides read TGTGCCAGCAGCTCCACGGGCGGGGCCGAAAATGAGCAGTTCTTC. This gives the protein CASSSTGGAENEQFF. The V and J genes are TRBV7-6 and TRBJ2-1, with a possible D match to TRBD2 (6 bases). The V gene lost 4 bases and the J gene lost 7 bases, with 17 bases spanning the gap. Looked up from germline, CDR1 is SGHVS and CDR2 is FNYEAQ. The CDR3 runs 15 residues.